Described below is a single T cell receptor (beta chain) sequence and its context. Its antigen is still unknown. No quality values exist for individual bases; no much larger clone is one base distant. The sample's time point label is to be understood as: about 28 days (+/-7) after the second vaccine dose. Because spike-specific TCR depth and breadth did not differ between the two schedules, AZD1222 recipients who got a second dose at roughly 4 weeks were pooled with those who got a second dose at roughly 12 weeks. Vaccinee samples were obtained from the UK trials COV001 and COV002, which included a single-blind randomized controlled phase 2/3 trial of AZD1222 (ChAdOx1 nCoV-19) in healthy adults. For TCRbeta chain sequencing, PBMC samples were collected from trial participants at day 0 and at day 28 after the second dose. These data originate in a study of T cell responses to AZD1222 COVID-19 vaccine listed by TCRdb under 2021. In terms of the full investigation: A total of 233 trial participants underwent TCR sequencing, of whom about 210 had received two doses of AZD1222 and about 26 had received two doses of the MenACWY control vaccine. Trial participants were enrolled by age into subgroups of 18-55, 56-69 and 70-plus years, and around 150, 28 and 57 TCR-sequenced participants, respectively, were included in these subgroups.

Unmatched junction bases come to 7, with V trimmed by 2 bases and J by 4 bases. CDR1 and CDR2 are drawn from the germline V gene (reference sequence): GTSNPN, SVGIG. The CDR3, from cysteine to phenylalanine, totals 15 residues. The retained sequence is limited to the CDR3, 45 bases, with the frame set at the first base. The CDR3 regions of human TCRbeta chains were subjected to immunosequencing. On the authors' methods: TCRs in the repertoires were compared against a reference library of SARS-CoV-2-specific TCRs that had been generated with the MIRA antigen-specificity platform. Breadth was defined as the fraction of unique TCRs that were SARS-CoV-2-associated, and depth was defined as the fraction of total T cells that were SARS-CoV-2-associated. Using the MIRA data, each spike-specific TCR was mapped to the spike region that the TCR reacts to and placed in a CD4 or CD8 class. Log10-transformed breadth and depth values were compared by one-way ANOVA with Sidak's multiple comparisons tests. What TCRdb holds here is the immuneACCESS table cut down to in-frame rearrangements. Part of the clones is not present; checked against another copy, under half of the missing clones reflect an unresolved V gene, and the others are unexplained. V and J calls and clone size are as listed in that table; D and trimming were resolved from the DNA. Within this sample are about 140,000 clones, with about 90% of them counted one time only. The ten largest make up 5% to 6.5% of the sample.

What the authors observed across the whole study: Because no day 14 peak-response samples were available, the repertoires could be characterized only after the peak T cell response. Participants were mostly white British and included more females than males, and it was suggested by the authors that clonal diversity may have been underestimated. Nearly half of unique spike-specific TCRs reportedly recognized epitopes outside regions mutated in the B.1.351 and B.1.1.7 variants. The 56-69-year group was small, and its depth increase did not reach significance, likely because of low power. Conclusions about previously exposed vaccinees were limited because only a handful of AZD1222 recipients were SARS-CoV-2 seropositive at baseline. After two AZD1222 doses, both the breadth and the depth of spike-specific TCRs were significantly higher than at day 0 and than in MenACWY recipients. Vaccine-associated CD4 TCRs spanned the whole spike protein, with dominant responses in regions 160-218 and 743-854.

The chain is encoded by TRBV30 joined to TRBJ2-3, with 9 bases matching TRBD2. The sequence derives from an adult who received the AZD1222 COVID-19 vaccine. Here the sequenced sample was peripheral blood, taken 28 days after the second AZD1222 dose. The DNA sequence follows: TGTGCCTGGAGTATCGCGGGAGGGAGATCAGATACGCAGTATTTT. It is translated as CAWSIAGGRSDTQYF.